Shown below are 19 T cell receptor beta chains from a single sample sequenced in a study of blood T cell repertoires in COVID-19. Libraries were prepared by immunoSEQ multiplex PCR; TCRdb keeps only in-frame clonotypes and omits some of them. Counted here are about 70,000 clones, about 85% occurring once; the ten biggest clones make up 2.5% to 3%. The sample comprised peripheral blood. The source of these receptors is a man older than 75 with acute or convalescent COVID-19.

The V call is TRBV9, the J call TRBJ2-2; D is undetermined. V lost 4 bases to trimming and J lost 7 bases, with 14 bases between them. The CDR3 is 14 residues long. CDR1 and CDR2 (germline): SGDLS, YYNGEE. The CDR3 DNA is TGTGCCAGCAGCACCCTTTCAGGTGGCGGGGAGCTGTTTTTT. Protein: CASSTLSGGGELFF.

This chain connects TRBV24-1 to TRBJ2-2; TRBD2 matches at 10 bases. This CDR3 spans 16 amino acids. Per germline, CDR1 KGHDR and CDR2 SFDVKD. The V segment lost 5 bases and the J segment 3 bases; nucleotides outside the gene matches: 5. The CDR3 spells CATSVGAGGYTGELFF. The CDR3 nucleotides are TGTGCCACCAGTGTCGGAGCGGGAGGGTACACCGGGGAGCTGTTTTTT.

V gene TRBV24-1 combines with J gene TRBJ1-5, with a weak D call TRBD1 (5 bases). The CDR3 runs to 15 residues. Between the trimmed V and J ends, which lost 2 bases and 7 bases, there was a span of 14 bases. The germline V gene encodes CDR1 KGHDR and CDR2 SFDVKD. The CDR3 bases are TGTGCCACCAGTGATTCGCAGGAGGGACTGCAGCCCCAGCATTTT. It codes for CATSDSQEGLQPQHF.

The J gene is TRBJ2-1, the V gene TRBV19, with TRBD2 identical over 8 bases. This CDR3 comprises 17 residues. J was trimmed by 1 base and V by 4 bases; bases with no gene match: 9. Per the germline V gene, CDR1 is LNHDA and CDR2 is SQIVND (reference sequence). CDR3 amino acids: CASSTGRVSFSYNEQFF. In DNA, the CDR3 is TGTGCCAGTAGTACCGGGAGGGTAAGTTTTTCCTACAATGAGCAGTTCTTC.

The chain is built from TRBV11-3 and TRBJ2-1; 7 bases are shared with TRBD1. This CDR3 spans 15 amino acids. CDR1 and CDR2 (germline): SGHNT, YENEEA. V shed 5 bases and J 9 bases; nucleotides not matched to a gene: 13. This chain's CDR3 is CASSPGPGQITEQFF. The CDR3 nucleotides read TGTGCCAGCAGCCCCGGGCCGGGACAGATAACTGAGCAGTTCTTC.

The chain is built from TRBV5-1 and TRBJ1-2; D might be TRBD1 (6 bases). V gave up 7 bases and J gave up 9 bases, with 16 bases separating them. Per germline, CDR1 SGHRS and CDR2 YFSETQ. The CDR3 runs 12 residues. The CDR3 nucleotides read TGCGCCAGCGGTACAGGGCAAGGGAGCTACACCTTC. Translating gives CASGTGQGSYTF.

The chain carries TRBV4-3 and TRBJ1-2; perhaps TRBD1 as D (5 bases). The germline CDR1 and CDR2 sequences are LGHNA and YSLEER. V lost 0 bases, J lost 4 bases, and 12 bases lay in between. The CDR3 has 15 residues. The CDR3 sequence: CASSQDLGEGYGYTF. The CDR3 nucleotides read TGCGCCAGCAGCCAAGATTTAGGGGAGGGCTATGGCTACACCTTC.

The chain couples TRBV7-6 to TRBJ2-3; 12 nucleotides match TRBD2. Germline CDR1 SGHVS, CDR2 FNYEAQ. This CDR3 contains 15 residues. V trimming: 5 bases; J trimming: 2 bases; junction bases outside the gene matches: 2. CDR3 DNA: TGTGCCAGCAGCCGGACTAGCGGGAACACAGATACGCAGTATTTT. Translation gives CASSRTSGNTDTQYF.

This clone was recorded a few times. This specimen includes other DNA sequences encoding the same CDR3. Here the CDR3 reads CASRSTGGEQYF. The CDR3 DNA reads as TGTGCCAGCAGGTCGACAGGGGGTGAGCAGTACTTC. The chain couples TRBV6-5 to TRBJ2-7; TRBD1 matches at 9 bases. Germline V gene data show CDR1 as MNHEY and CDR2 as SVGAGI. This CDR3 has 12 residues. V was clipped by 6 bases and J by 7 bases; unmatched bases: 4.

The genes are TRBV9 and TRBJ2-7, with D possibly matching TRBD2 (6 bases). The germline V gene encodes CDR1 SGDLS and CDR2 YYNGEE. Trimming cost V 5 bases and J 4 bases, with 19 bases left between them. The length of the CDR3 is 15 residues. Here the CDR3 reads CASSHGGAERYEQYF. The CDR3 DNA is TGTGCCAGCAGTCACGGGGGAGCGGAACGATACGAGCAGTACTTC.

This clone appeared once. CDR3 loop: CASSPQTEYYGYTF. CDR3 bases: TGTGCCAGCTCACCCCAGACAGAGTACTATGGCTACACCTTC. This chain joins TRBV18 and TRBJ1-2; TRBD1 might be the D (5 bases). V was trimmed by 3 bases and J by 3 bases, leaving 11 bases between them. Germline V gene lookup returns CDR1 KGHSH and CDR2 LQKENI. The CDR3 totals 14 residues.

V usage is TRBV10-3 and J usage is TRBJ1-2; 7 nucleotides line up with TRBD1. From germline, CDR1 is ENHRY and CDR2 SYGVKD. V trimming: 7 bases; J trimming: 6 bases; junction bases outside the gene matches: 8. The CDR3 length is 13 residues. CDR3 loop: CAIKGDSENGYTF. In DNA, the CDR3 is TGTGCCATCAAGGGGGACAGCGAAAATGGCTACACCTTC.

This clone was counted only a few times. The gene calls are TRBV19 and TRBJ1-5; the D gene is possibly TRBD1 (5 bases). Between the trimmed V and J ends, which lost 5 bases and 4 bases, there was a span of 21 bases. Germline values: CDR1 LNHDA, CDR2 SQIVND (reference sequence). This CDR3 region has 17 residues. The CDR3 DNA sequence: TGTGCCAGTAGTGGGGGGGTGGGTCGGCGGAGGAATCAGCCCCAGCATTTT. Residues: CASSGGVGRRRNQPQHF.

This chain uses TRBV29-1 with TRBJ1-5, with D perhaps matching TRBD1 (5 bases). This CDR3 spans 13 amino acids. Germline V gene sequence: CDR1 SQVTM, CDR2 ANQGSEA. V was trimmed by 1 base and J by 6 bases, leaving 10 bases between them. This CDR3 is CSVEGGRGQPQHF. In DNA form, the CDR3 reads TGCAGCGTTGAAGGGGGAAGGGGTCAGCCCCAGCATTTT.

This chain links TRBV29-1 with TRBJ2-5; 7 nucleotides align to TRBD1. V was clipped by 6 bases and J by 1 base; unmatched bases: 2. Germline V lookup: CDR1 SQVTM, CDR2 ANQGSEA. The CDR3 consists of 12 residues. CDR3 loop: CSVRQGQETQYF. The CDR3 bases are TGCAGCGTACGACAGGGCCAAGAGACCCAGTACTTC. Complete variable domain (other parts from reference TRBV29-1 and TRBJ2-5): SAVISQKPSRDICQRGTSLTIQCQVDSQVTMMFWYRQQPGQSLTLIATANQGSEATYESGFVIDKFPISRPNLTFSTLTVSNMSPEDSSIYLCSVRQGQETQYFGPGTRLLVL.

A few counts support this clone. The chain carries TRBV11-3 and TRBJ2-1; TRBD2 aligns across 11 bases. Germline V CDR1 and CDR2: SGHNT, YENEEA. The CDR3 consists of 18 residues. Germline trimming cut 5 bases from V and 4 bases from J; bases unmatched to any gene: 13. CDR3 coding DNA: TGTGCCAGCAGCCGAAGTACACTAGCGGGAGTATTATACAATGAGCAGTTCTTC. The encoded protein is CASSRSTLAGVLYNEQFF. Drawing the rest from reference TRBV11-3 and TRBJ2-1, the complete variable domain is EAGVVQSPRYKIIEKKQPVAFWCNPISGHNTLYWYLQNLGQGPELLIRYENEEAVDDSQLPKDRFSAERLKGVDSTLKIQPAELGDSAVYLCASSRSTLAGVLYNEQFFGPGTRLTVL.

The J gene is TRBJ2-4, the V gene TRBV2, with 7 bases lining up with TRBD1. V dropped 4 bases and J dropped 3; count of bases not matched to a gene: 21. Germline V gene lookup returns CDR1 SNHLY and CDR2 FYNNEI. This CDR3 comprises 20 residues. CDR3 amino acids: CASSAGLGQTAGKGKNIQYF. CDR3 bases: TGTGCCAGCAGTGCTGGTTTGGGACAGACAGCAGGAAAGGGCAAAAACATTCAGTACTTC. Full variable domain (rest looked up from reference TRBV2 and TRBJ2-4): EPEVTQTPSHQVTQMGQEVILRCVPISNHLYFYWYRQILGQKVEFLVSFYNNEISEKSEIFDDQFSVERPDGSNFTLKIRSTKLEDSAMYFCASSAGLGQTAGKGKNIQYFGAGTRLSVL.

The rearrangement uses TRBV4-2 and TRBJ2-7; D possibly corresponds to TRBD2 (5 bases). V was clipped by 4 bases and J by 2 bases, with 15 bases between them. Germline assignment: CDR1 LGHNA and CDR2 YNFKEQ. The CDR3 is 15 amino acids. The CDR3 nucleotides read TGTGCCAGCAGCCCAACCTTAGGACTCGCCTACGAGCAGTACTTC. Its protein product is CASSPTLGLAYEQYF.

A single count supports this clone. This rearrangement joins TRBV2 to TRBJ2-1; TRBD2 matches at 8 bases. The junction had 5 bases not matched to a gene; V was cut back by 1 base and J by 12 bases. The CDR3 sequence is 13 residues long. Looked up from germline, CDR1 is SNHLY and CDR2 is FYNNEI. The CDR3 loop reads CASSEERREAQFF. The DNA for the CDR3 is TGTGCCAGCAGTGAAGAGCGGCGGGAGGCGCAGTTCTTC.